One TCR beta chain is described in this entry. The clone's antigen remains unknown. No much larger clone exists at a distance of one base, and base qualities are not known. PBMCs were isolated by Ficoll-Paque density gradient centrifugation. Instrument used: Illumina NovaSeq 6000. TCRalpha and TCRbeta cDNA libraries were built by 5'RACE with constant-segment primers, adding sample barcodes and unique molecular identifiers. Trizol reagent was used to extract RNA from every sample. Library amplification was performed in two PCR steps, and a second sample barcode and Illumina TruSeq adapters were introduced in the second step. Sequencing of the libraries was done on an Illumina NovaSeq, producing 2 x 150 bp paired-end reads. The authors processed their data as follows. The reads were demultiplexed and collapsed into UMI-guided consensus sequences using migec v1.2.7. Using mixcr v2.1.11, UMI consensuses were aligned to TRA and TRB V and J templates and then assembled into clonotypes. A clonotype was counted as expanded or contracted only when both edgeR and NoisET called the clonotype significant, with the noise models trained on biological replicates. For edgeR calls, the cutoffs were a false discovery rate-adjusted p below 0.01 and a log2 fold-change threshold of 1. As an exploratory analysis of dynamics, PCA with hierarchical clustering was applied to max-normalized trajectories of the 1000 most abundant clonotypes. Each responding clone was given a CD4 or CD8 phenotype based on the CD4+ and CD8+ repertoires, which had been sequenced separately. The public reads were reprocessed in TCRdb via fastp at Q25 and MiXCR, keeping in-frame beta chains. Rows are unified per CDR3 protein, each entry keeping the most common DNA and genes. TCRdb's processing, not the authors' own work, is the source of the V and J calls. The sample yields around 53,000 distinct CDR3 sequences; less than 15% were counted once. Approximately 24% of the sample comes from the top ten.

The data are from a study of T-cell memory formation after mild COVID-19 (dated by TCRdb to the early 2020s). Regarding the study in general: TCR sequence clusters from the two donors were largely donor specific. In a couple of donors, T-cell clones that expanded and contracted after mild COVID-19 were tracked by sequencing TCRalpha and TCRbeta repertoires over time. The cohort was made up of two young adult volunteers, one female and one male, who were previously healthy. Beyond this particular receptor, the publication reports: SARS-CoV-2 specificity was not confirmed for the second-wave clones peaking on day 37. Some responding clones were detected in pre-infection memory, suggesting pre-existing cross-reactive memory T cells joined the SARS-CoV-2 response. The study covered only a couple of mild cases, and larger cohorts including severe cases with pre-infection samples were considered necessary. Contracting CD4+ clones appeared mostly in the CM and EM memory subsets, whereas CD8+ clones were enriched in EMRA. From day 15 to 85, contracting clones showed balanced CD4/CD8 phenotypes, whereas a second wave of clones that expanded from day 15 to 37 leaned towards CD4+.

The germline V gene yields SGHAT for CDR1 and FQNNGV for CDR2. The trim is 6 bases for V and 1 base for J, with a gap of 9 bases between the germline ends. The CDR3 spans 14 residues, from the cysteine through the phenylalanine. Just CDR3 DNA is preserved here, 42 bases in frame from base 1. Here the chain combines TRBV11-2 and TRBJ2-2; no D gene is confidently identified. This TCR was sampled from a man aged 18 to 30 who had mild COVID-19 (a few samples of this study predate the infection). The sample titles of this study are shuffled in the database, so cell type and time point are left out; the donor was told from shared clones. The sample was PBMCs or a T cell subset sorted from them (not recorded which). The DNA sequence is TGTGCCAGCAGTTTGGTCCTGAACACCGGGGAGCTGTTTTTT. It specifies CASSLVLNTGELFF.